The sequence of this T cell receptor beta chain was determined in a study of metastatic and nonmetastatic thyroid tumors. Study overall: Blood and tumor or nodule tissue repertoires from malignant and benign thyroid patients were compared. Overall study results and limits: A significant increase in TCR beta diversity was reportedly seen in malignant thyroid tumors relative to benign nodules, in blood and tumor.

This clone was counted between two and nine times. Antigen: not known. The germline gives CDR1 MDHEN, CDR2 SYDVKM. The CDR3 sequence is 15 residues long. Trimming took off 6 bases at V and 0 bases at J, with 15 bases between the two ends. Authors' processing steps: To classify distant metastasis in papillary thyroid cancer, a model was built from CDR3 differences across clinicopathological groups. Through MiXCR, TCRdb re-clonotyped the PCR reads. For this entry, the V and J calls and clone size follow TCRdb and not the study's own pipeline. The sample yields around 89,000 clones, about 15% seen once. There were no patients who had received any treatment before thyroid surgery.

The V and J genes are TRBV28 and TRBJ2-7, with D uncertain. The clonotype originates from a female donor with papillary thyroid cancer or a benign thyroid nodule (not recorded which). Some clones in this sample may be carry-over from other donors' samples. Sequencing used blood. The CDR3 here is CASRVIGPSSYEQYF. CDR3 nucleotides: TGTGCCAGCAGGGTGATAGGGCCGAGCTCCTACGAGCAGTACTTC.